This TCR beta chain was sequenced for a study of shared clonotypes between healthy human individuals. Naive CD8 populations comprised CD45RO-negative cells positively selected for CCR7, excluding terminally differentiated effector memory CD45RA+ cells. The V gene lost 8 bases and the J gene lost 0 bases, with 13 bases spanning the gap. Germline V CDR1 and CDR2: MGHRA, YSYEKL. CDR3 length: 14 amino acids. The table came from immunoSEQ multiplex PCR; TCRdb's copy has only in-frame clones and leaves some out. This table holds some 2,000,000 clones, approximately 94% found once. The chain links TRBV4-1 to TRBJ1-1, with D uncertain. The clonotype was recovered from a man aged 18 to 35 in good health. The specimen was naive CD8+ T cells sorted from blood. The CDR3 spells CASGSELMNTEAFF. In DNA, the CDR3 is TGCGCCAGCGGCTCGGAACTCATGAACACTGAAGCTTTCTTT.